The entry that follows covers one T cell receptor (beta chain) sequence. Its target is unknown. Between the trimmed V and J ends, which lost 1 base and 5 bases, there was a span of 12 bases. The CDR3 spans 15 residues. CDR1 is MGHRA and CDR2 is YSYEKL in the germline V gene. The record originates from a study of regulatory T cells. General study results and limits: In CD3G-deficient patients, conventional CD4+ T cells were enriched for hydrophobic CDR3 residues at positions 6 and 7.

Patients, 2 to 39 years old, had expanded memory T-cell proportions. The PCR used 52 TRBV and 13 TRBJ primers. Produced via immunoSEQ multiplex PCR; TCRdb's table is partial and in-frame only. Of 25,000 to 35,000 clones in the sample, 85% to 95% were seen once. This sequence joins TRBV4-1 and TRBJ2-1; D perhaps matches TRBD2 (6 bases). This clonotype was sampled from a person aged 18 to 30 with CD3G deficiency. The specimen sequenced was conventional CD4+ T cells sorted from blood. The DNA of the CDR3 is TGCGCCAGCAGCCAAGGGAGGGACCTGAACAATGAGCAGTTCTTC. As protein: CASSQGRDLNNEQFF.